This TCR beta chain came from a study of response to subunit inactivated influenza vaccine. TCRdb itself ran the RT-PCR reads through MiXCR, one entry per CDR3 protein. The sample has hundreds of thousands of distinct CDR3 sequences; 25% are singletons. This clonotype was seen only a few times. Its target is unknown. Whole-study findings and limits: Authors proposed each seasonal influenza vaccination draws in few new T cells.

The CDR3 is 14 residues long. V was pared by 1 base and J by 4 bases, with 10 bases between. Germline assignment: CDR1 SEHNR and CDR2 FQNEAQ (reference sequence). The sequence was collected from a man over 45 who received an inactivated influenza vaccine. The rearrangement joins TRBV7-9 to TRBJ2-5; D not resolved. The material sequenced was CD4+ T cells sorted from PBMCs, taken more than 4 days after vaccination. The CDR3 protein is CASSLGSLLETQYF. The CDR3 DNA reads TGTGCCAGCAGCTTAGGGTCGCTGCTAGAGACCCAGTACTTC.